Presented here are 16 T cell receptor beta chains from one specimen sequenced in a study of OX40 agonist ivuxolimab in advanced cancers. Assay used: immunoSEQ multiplex PCR; TCRdb lists only in-frame clones, some missing. The sample yields 55,000 to 60,000 clones, over 90% seen once. Material: CD4+ or CD8+ T cells sorted from blood, obtained in a trial of the OX40 agonist ivuxolimab. The receptors here all came from an adult with an advanced solid tumor such as melanoma, head and neck, liver or kidney cancer.

In its sample, this clone was seen once. The chain uses TRBV4-1 and TRBJ2-4; D is possibly TRBD2 (5 bases). V was clipped by 0 bases and J by 0 bases, with 18 bases between them. Germline assignment: CDR1 MGHRA and CDR2 YSYEKL. The CDR3 length is 19 residues. In nucleotides, the CDR3 is TGCGCCAGCAGCCAAGATTGGGTGAGGGAGCTCCTAGCCAAAAACATTCAGTACTTC. Amino acid sequence: CASSQDWVRELLAKNIQYF.

CDR3 loop: CASSSSGLYNEQFF. Here the CDR3 DNA reads TGTGCCAGCAGTTCGAGTGGGCTCTACAATGAGCAGTTCTTC. This chain uses TRBV6-5 with TRBJ2-1, with D uncertain. V dropped 4 bases and J dropped 3 bases, with 10 bases sitting between them. Per germline, CDR1 MNHEY and CDR2 SVGAGI. This CDR3 comprises 14 residues.

The J gene is TRBJ2-1, the V gene TRBV10-3; 11 bases align to TRBD2. The V and J ends lost 6 bases and 8 bases, in that order; junction bases with no gene match: 9. Germline V gene data show CDR1 as ENHRY and CDR2 as SYGVKD. The CDR3 totals 15 residues. CDR3 sequence: CAIRKLAGEIDEQFF. In DNA, the CDR3 is TGTGCCATCAGGAAACTAGCGGGAGAGATTGATGAGCAGTTCTTC.

This clone was counted a single time. The chain combines TRBV28 with TRBJ1-1, with D possibly being TRBD1 (5 bases). Trimming took off 3 bases at V and 7 bases at J, with 18 bases between the two ends. The germline V gene has CDR1 MDHEN and CDR2 SYDVKM. The CDR3 is 15 amino acids. The CDR3 DNA sequence: TGTGCCAGCAGTTTCCAACAGGAGGGGTATATTGAAGCTTTCTTT. This gives the protein CASSFQQEGYIEAFF.

This clone was seen only once. This chain joins TRBV9 and TRBJ2-7; D gene uncertain. Between the trimmed V and J ends, which lost 3 bases and 3 bases, there was a span of 10 bases. Germline-derived CDR1 and CDR2 are SGDLS and YYNGEE. CDR3 size: 13 residues. CDR3 amino acids: CASSAPASYEQYF. The CDR3 region has the DNA TGTGCCAGCAGCGCCCCAGCAAGCTACGAGCAGTACTTC.

The chain joins TRBV19 to TRBJ2-1; a possible D gene is TRBD1 (5 bases). Per germline, CDR1 LNHDA and CDR2 SQIVND (reference sequence). V lost 4 bases to trimming and J lost 8 bases, with 27 bases between them. CDR3 length equals 18 residues. The CDR3 coding sequence is TGTGCCAGTAGTACCGGATACCAAGGGGCCCGAGGATCCGATGAGCAGTTCTTC. Its protein is CASSTGYQGARGSDEQFF.

The chain links TRBV9 to TRBJ1-2; no clear D. Germline loops: CDR1 SGDLS, CDR2 YYNGEE. V lost 3 bases and J 7 bases, leaving 13 bases between the germline ends. The CDR3 consists of 13 residues. The CDR3 DNA sequence: TGTGCCAGCAGCGGGACCCAGGTGGGTGGCTACACCTTC. Protein: CASSGTQVGGYTF.

The chain is built from TRBV19 and TRBJ2-1; the D gene is possibly TRBD2 (6 bases). Trimming stripped 9 bases from V and 9 bases from J, with 15 bases between. This CDR3 contains 12 residues. Germline assignment: CDR1 LNHDA and CDR2 SQIVND (reference sequence). The CDR3 bases are TGTGCCAGCAGAATGGGGGGAGCTGAGCAGTTCTTC. Translated: CASRMGGAEQFF.

The rearrangement links TRBV4-3 to TRBJ2-1; weak D call: TRBD2 (5 bases). The CDR3 length is 21 residues. The V gene lost 0 bases and the J gene lost 6 bases, with 30 bases spanning the gap. The germline V gene encodes CDR1 LGHNA and CDR2 YSLEER. The CDR3 region is CASSQDWLVGITAEGSNEQFF. The CDR3 nucleotides are TGCGCCAGCAGCCAAGATTGGCTCGTAGGGATCACGGCCGAAGGGAGCAATGAGCAGTTCTTC.

V is TRBV2 and J is TRBJ2-3, with D maybe TRBD2 (5 bases). The V end lost 2 bases, the J end lost 3 bases, and 6 bases lay between the germline ends. The CDR3 length is 13 residues. Germline V gene lookup returns CDR1 SNHLY and CDR2 FYNNEI. The CDR3 DNA reads as TGTGCCAGCAGTGAACTAGCAACAGATACGCAGTATTTT. This gives the protein CASSELATDTQYF.

The V call is TRBV5-4, the J call TRBJ2-6; D unresolved. The V gene lost 5 bases and the J gene lost 5 bases, with 20 bases spanning the gap. Germline CDR1 and CDR2: SGHNT and YYREEE (reference sequence). CDR3 length: 17 amino acids. The CDR3 nucleotides read TGTGCCAGCAGTTTGCTCGTAAGACAAAGTCGGGCCAACGTCCTGACTTTC. Its protein is CASSLLVRQSRANVLTF. Using reference TRBV5-4 and TRBJ2-6 for the parts outside the CDR3, the full variable domain is ETGVTQSPTHLIKTRGQQVTLRCSSQSGHNTVSWYQQALGQGPQFIFQYYREEENGRGNFPPRFSGLQFPNYSSELNVNALELDDSALYLCASSLLVRQSRANVLTFGAGSRLTVL.

The V call is TRBV15, the J call TRBJ1-4; 7 positions match TRBD1. V shed 1 base and J 10 bases; nucleotides not matched to a gene: 9. Per the germline V gene, CDR1 is LNHNV and CDR2 is YYDKDF (reference sequence). This CDR3 contains 15 residues. The CDR3 nucleotides are TGTGCCACCAGCAGAGTCGGCCAGGGGGTCAGAAAACTGTTTTTT. Protein product: CATSRVGQGVRKLFF.

The chain joins TRBV2 to TRBJ2-7; D may be TRBD2 (5 bases). The V gene's germline CDR1 is SNHLY and CDR2 FYNNEI. The CDR3 length is 14 residues. V lost 8 bases and J 2 bases, leaving 16 bases between the germline ends. This CDR3 reads CASEPADYTYEQYF. The CDR3 DNA follows: TGTGCCAGCGAACCAGCGGATTATACCTACGAGCAGTACTTC.

This clone was seen just once. The genes are TRBV11-3 and TRBJ2-7; maybe TRBD1 (8 bases). V was trimmed by 5 bases and J by 4 bases, leaving 12 bases between them. The CDR3 is 13 amino acids. Germline CDR1 and CDR2: SGHNT and YENEEA. CDR3 sequence reads: CASSTGGGYEQYF. In nucleotides, the CDR3 is TGTGCCAGCAGCACAGGGGGGGGATACGAGCAGTACTTC.

The chain carries TRBV6-5 and TRBJ2-3, with D perhaps matching TRBD1 (6 bases). The germline V gene encodes CDR1 MNHEY and CDR2 SVGAGI. V was trimmed by 0 bases and J by 4 bases, leaving 11 bases between them. CDR3 length: 15 amino acids. The CDR3 here is CASSYSRGAPDTQYF. In nucleotides, the CDR3 is TGTGCCAGCAGTTACTCCAGGGGCGCGCCAGATACGCAGTATTTT.

The chain combines TRBV7-2 with TRBJ1-2, with no clear D. Trimming stripped 3 bases from V and 8 bases from J, with 13 bases between. Germline CDR1 SGHTA, CDR2 FQGNSA. The length of the CDR3 is 13 residues. The CDR3 loop reads CASSFLTGQGYTF. For the CDR3, the DNA is TGTGCCAGCAGCTTCCTCACCGGCCAAGGCTACACCTTC.